The TCR beta chain described here comes from a study of immune characterization of retroperitoneal liposarcoma. Germline loops: CDR1 SGHTA, CDR2 FQGNSA. V lost 5 bases, J lost 5 bases, and 11 bases lay in between. CDR3 size: 13 residues. In this sample, this clonotype is medium-sized. MiXCR, applied by TCRdb to the PCR reads, yields one record per CDR3 protein. Counted here are around 11,000 distinct CDR3 sequences, less than 40% occurring once; the ten biggest clones make up roughly 9.1%. Specimen: tumor tissue. The TCR was taken from a female donor with retroperitoneal liposarcoma. The chain carries TRBV7-2 and TRBJ2-3; no reliable D call. CDR3 amino acids: CASSPMVGDTQYF. The CDR3 DNA is TGTGCCAGCAGCCCCATGGTGGGAGATACGCAGTATTTT.